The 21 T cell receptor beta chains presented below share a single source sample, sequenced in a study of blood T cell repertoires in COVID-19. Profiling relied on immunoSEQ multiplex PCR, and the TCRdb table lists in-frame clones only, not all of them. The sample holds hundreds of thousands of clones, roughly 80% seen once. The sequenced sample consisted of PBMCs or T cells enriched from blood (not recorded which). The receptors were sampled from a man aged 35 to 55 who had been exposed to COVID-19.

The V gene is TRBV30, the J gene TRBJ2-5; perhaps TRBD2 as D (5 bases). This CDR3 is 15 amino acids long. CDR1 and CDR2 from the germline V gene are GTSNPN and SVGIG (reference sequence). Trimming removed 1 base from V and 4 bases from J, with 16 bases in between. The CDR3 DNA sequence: TGTGCCTGGAGTGGGTACTCAAGGGCGGGAGAGACCCAGTACTTC. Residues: CAWSGYSRAGETQYF.

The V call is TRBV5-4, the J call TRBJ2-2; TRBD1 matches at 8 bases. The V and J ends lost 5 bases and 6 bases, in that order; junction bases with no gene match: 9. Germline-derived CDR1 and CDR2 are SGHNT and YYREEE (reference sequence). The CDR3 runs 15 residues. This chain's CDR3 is CASRKDRAIAGELFF. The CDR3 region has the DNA TGTGCCAGCAGGAAGGACAGGGCCATCGCCGGGGAGCTGTTTTTT.

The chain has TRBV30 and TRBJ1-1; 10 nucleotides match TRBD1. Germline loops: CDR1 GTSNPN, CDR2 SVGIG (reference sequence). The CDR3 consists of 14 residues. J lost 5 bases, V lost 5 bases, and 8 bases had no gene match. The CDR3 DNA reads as TGTGCCTGGGCTGGACAGGGGGGTAGTACTGAAGCTTTCTTT. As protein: CAWAGQGGSTEAFF. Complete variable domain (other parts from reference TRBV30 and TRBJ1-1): SQTIHQWPATLVQPVGSPLSLECTVEGTSNPNLYWYRQAAGRGLQLLFYSVGIGQISSEVPQNLSASRPQDRQFILSSKKLLLSDSGFYLCAWAGQGGSTEAFFGQGTRLTVV.

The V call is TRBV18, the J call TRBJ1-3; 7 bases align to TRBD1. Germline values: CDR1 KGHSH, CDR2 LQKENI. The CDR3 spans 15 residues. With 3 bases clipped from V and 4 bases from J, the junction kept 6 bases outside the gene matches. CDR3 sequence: CASSPGQTVGNTIYF. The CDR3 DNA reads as TGTGCCAGCTCACCGGGACAGACAGTAGGAAACACCATATATTTT.

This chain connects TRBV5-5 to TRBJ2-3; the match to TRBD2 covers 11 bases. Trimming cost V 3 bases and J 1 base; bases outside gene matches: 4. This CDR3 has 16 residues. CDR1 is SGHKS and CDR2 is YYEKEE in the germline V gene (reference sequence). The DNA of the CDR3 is TGTGCCAGCAGCTCCTGGACTAGCGGGCGCACAGATACGCAGTATTTT. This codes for CASSSWTSGRTDTQYF.

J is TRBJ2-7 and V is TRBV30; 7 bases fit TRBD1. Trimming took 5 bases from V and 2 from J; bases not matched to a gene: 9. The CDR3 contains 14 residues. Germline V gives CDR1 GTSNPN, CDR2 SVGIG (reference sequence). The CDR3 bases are TGTGCCTGGGGCCCGCCTGGGACAGCCTACGAGCAGTACTTC. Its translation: CAWGPPGTAYEQYF.

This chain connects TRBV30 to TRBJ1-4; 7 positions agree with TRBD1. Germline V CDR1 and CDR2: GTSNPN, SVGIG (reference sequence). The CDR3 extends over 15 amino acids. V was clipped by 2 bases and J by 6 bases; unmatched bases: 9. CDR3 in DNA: TGTGCCTGGAGTCAGACGACAGGGTGGGATGAAAAACTGTTTTTT. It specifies CAWSQTTGWDEKLFF. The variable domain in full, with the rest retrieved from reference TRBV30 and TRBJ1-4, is SQTIHQWPATLVQPVGSPLSLECTVEGTSNPNLYWYRQAAGRGLQLLFYSVGIGQISSEVPQNLSASRPQDRQFILSSKKLLLSDSGFYLCAWSQTTGWDEKLFFGSGTQLSVL.

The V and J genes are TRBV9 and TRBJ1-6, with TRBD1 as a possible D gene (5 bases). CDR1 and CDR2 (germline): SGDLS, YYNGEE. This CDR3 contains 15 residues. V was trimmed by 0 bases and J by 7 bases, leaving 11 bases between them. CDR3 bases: TGTGCCAGCAGCGTAGACGCGGGGCGGAATTCACCCCTCCACTTT. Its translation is CASSVDAGRNSPLHF.

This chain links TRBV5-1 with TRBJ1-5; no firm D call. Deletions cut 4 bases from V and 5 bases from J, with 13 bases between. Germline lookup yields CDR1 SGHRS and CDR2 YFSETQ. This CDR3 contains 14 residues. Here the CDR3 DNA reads TGCGCCAGCAGCCCGTGGGTGGGAGATCAGCCCCAGCATTTT. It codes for CASSPWVGDQPQHF.

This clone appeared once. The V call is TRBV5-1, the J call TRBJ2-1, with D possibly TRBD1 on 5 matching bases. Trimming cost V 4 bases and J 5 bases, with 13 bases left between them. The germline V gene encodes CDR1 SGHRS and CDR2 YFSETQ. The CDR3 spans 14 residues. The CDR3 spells CASSVWGSDNEQFF. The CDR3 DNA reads TGCGCCAGCAGCGTATGGGGCTCAGACAATGAGCAGTTCTTC. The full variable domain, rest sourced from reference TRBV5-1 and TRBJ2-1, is KAGVTQTPRYLIKTRGQQVTLSCSPISGHRSVSWYQQTPGQGLQFLFEYFSETQRNKGNFPGRFSGRQFSNSRSEMNVSTLELGDSALYLCASSVWGSDNEQFFGPGTRLTVL.

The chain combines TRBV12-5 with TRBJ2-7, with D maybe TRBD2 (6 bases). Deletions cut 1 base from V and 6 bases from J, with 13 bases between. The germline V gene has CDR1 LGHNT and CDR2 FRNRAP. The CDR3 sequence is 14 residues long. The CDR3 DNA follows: TGTGCTAGTGGTTTGGGACTAGGGTCCATCGAGCAGTACTTC. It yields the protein CASGLGLGSIEQYF.

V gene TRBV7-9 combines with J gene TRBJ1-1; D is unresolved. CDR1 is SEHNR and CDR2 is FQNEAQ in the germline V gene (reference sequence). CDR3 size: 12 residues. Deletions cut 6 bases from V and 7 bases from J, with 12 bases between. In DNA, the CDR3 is TGTGCCAGCAGTTTTTCCGACTTTGAAGCTTTCTTT. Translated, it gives CASSFSDFEAFF.

The CDR3 sequence: CASSPGTPTSGNTIYF. In DNA, the CDR3 is TGTGCCAGCTCACCCGGGACACCTACCTCTGGAAACACCATATATTTT. This chain joins TRBV18 and TRBJ1-3, with D possibly TRBD1 on 6 matching bases. V shed 3 bases and J shed 0 bases, with 12 bases lying between them. Germline CDR1 and CDR2: KGHSH and LQKENI. CDR3 length equals 16 residues.

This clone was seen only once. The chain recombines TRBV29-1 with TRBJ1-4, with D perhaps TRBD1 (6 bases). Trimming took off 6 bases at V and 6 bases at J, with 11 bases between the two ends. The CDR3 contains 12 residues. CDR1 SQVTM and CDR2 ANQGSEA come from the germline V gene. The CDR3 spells CSVKRTDEKLFF. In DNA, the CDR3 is TGCAGCGTCAAAAGGACAGATGAAAAACTGTTTTTT.

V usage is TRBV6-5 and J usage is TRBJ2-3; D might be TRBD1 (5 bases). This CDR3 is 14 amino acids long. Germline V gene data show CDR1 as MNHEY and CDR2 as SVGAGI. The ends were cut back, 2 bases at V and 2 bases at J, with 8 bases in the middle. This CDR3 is CASSYGRDTDTQYF. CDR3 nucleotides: TGTGCCAGCAGTTACGGCAGGGACACAGATACGCAGTATTTT.

As DNA, the CDR3 is TGTGCCAGCAGTTTCTATGGGGGCTCTGAAGCTTTCTTT. As protein: CASSFYGGSEAFF. V is TRBV27 and J is TRBJ1-1; D is possibly TRBD1 (6 bases). Germline V lookup: CDR1 MNHEY, CDR2 SMNVEV (reference sequence). Trimming stripped 3 bases from V and 6 bases from J, with 11 bases between. The CDR3 is 13 residues long.

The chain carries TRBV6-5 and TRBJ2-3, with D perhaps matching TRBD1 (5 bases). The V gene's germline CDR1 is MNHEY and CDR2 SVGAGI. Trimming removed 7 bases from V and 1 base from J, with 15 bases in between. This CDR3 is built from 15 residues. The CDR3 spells CASNQGRLGTDTQYF. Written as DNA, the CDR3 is TGTGCCAGCAATCAGGGAAGGTTAGGCACAGATACGCAGTATTTT.

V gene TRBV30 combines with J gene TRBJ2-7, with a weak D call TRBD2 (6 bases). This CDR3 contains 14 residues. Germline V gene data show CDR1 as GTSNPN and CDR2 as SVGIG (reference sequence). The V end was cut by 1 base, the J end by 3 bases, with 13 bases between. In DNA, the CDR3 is TGTGCCTGGAGTGACCAGCGGGCCTACTACGAGCAGTACTTC. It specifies CAWSDQRAYYEQYF.

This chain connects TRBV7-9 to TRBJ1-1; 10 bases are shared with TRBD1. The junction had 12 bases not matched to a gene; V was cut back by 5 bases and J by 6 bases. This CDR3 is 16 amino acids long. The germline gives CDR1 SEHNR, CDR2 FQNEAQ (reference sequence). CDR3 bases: TGTGCCAGCAGCCAGACCGAACGCGGGACAGGGGCTGAAGCTTTCTTT. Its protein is CASSQTERGTGAEAFF.

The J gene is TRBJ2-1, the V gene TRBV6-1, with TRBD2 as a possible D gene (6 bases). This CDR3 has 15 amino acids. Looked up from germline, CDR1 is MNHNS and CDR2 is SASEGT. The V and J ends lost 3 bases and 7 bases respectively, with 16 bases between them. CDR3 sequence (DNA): TGTGCCAGCAGTGATAGGTCCCTGGCGGGGAATGAGCAGTTCTTC. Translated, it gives CASSDRSLAGNEQFF.

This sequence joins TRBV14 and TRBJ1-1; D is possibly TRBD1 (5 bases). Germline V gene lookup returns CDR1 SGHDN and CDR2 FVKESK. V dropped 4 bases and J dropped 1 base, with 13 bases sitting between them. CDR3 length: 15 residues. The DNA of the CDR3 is TGTGCCAGCAGCCGACGGGGCGGGACGAACACTGAAGCTTTCTTT. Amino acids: CASSRRGGTNTEAFF.